Listed here are 8 T cell receptor beta chains from one sample, sequenced in a study of tumor-infiltrating lymphocytes in primary liver carcinoma. The researchers produced TCR beta cDNA from approximately 550 ng total RNA with a constant-region primer. It was through three nested multiplex PCR rounds of slightly modified ARM-PCR that TCR beta libraries arose. Use of TRBV1-TRBV30 forward primers with a C-beta reverse primer characterized the first two PCR rounds, which lasted about 10 cycles each. TCRdb processed the multiplex PCR reads anew with MiXCR; each CDR3 protein has one entry. The repertoire holds 250,000 to 350,000 distinct CDR3 sequences, with 45% to 70% as singletons. RNA isolated from unsorted whole blood supplied the blood RNA, with germline DNA also extracted. Sequencing input: peripheral blood. These receptors were obtained from a woman in her 30s with primary liver carcinoma and hepatitis B virus infection.

As concerns this clonotype: One end of the junction fails to match germline, which may point to a read error. The rearrangement joins TRBV29-1 to TRBJ1-1; tentative D call: TRBD1 (5 bases). Germline CDR1 SQVTM, CDR2 ANQGSEA. CDR3 length equals 18 residues. The CDR3: CSAEGATENSIMNTEAFF. CDR3 coding DNA: TGCAGCGCTGAAGGAGCGACAGAAAACTCTATAATGAACACTGAAGCTTTCTTT. The full variable domain, rest sourced from reference TRBV29-1 and TRBJ1-1, is SAVISQKPSRDICQRGTSLTIQCQVDSQVTMMFWYRQQPGQSLTLIATANQGSEATYESGFVIDKFPISRPNLTFSTLTVSNMSPEDSSIYLCSAEGATENSIMNTEAFFGQGTRLTVV.

About this clonotype: A much larger clone lies a single base off, so this may be a read error. The chain employs TRBV7-8 and TRBJ2-2; possibly TRBD1 or TRBD2 for D (6 bases each). There are 15 residues in the CDR3. The germline CDR1 and CDR2 sequences are SGHVS and FQNEAQ. The CDR3 loop is CASTERAGDTGELLF. CDR3 in DNA: TGTGCCAGCACCGAGCGGGCAGGGGACACCGGGGAGCTGCTTTTT. The whole variable domain, remainder taken from reference TRBV7-8 and TRBJ2-2, is GAGVSQSPRYKVAKRGQDVALRCDPISGHVSLFWYQQALGQGPEFLTYFQNEAQLDKSGLPSDRFFAERPEGSVSTLKIQRTQQEDSAVYLCASTERAGDTGELLFGEGSRLTVL.

This clonotype was seen a handful of times. The chain links TRBV24-1 to TRBJ2-2, with D unclear. Per the germline V gene, CDR1 is KGHDR and CDR2 is SFDVKD. Trimming pared 7 bases from V and 1 base from J, leaving 6 bases between. The CDR3 has 13 amino acids. The CDR3 DNA reads TGTGCCACCAGAAATCGGAACACCGGGGAGCTGTTTTTT. The encoded protein is CATRNRNTGELFF.

In the case of this clonotype: Possible read error: a much larger clone is one base away. This chain links TRBV29-1 with TRBJ2-4; no clear D. This CDR3 is built from 11 residues. CDR1 is SQVTM and CDR2 is ANQGSEA in the germline V gene. The CDR3 sequence: CGVAVSEIQYF. CDR3 DNA sequence: TGCGGCGTTGCCGTATCCGAGATTCAGTACTTC. Variable domain in full (rest from reference TRBV29-1 and TRBJ2-4): SAVISQKPSRDICQRGTSLTIQCQVDSQVTMMFWYRQQPGQSLTLIATANQGSEATYESGFVIDKFPISRPNLTFSTLTVSNMSPEDSSIYLCGVAVSEIQYFGAGTRLSVL.

The chain employs TRBV13 and TRBJ2-7; D ambiguous. The germline V gene has CDR1 PRHDT and CDR2 FYEKMQ (reference sequence). V gave up 4 bases and J gave up 10 bases, with 14 bases separating them. CDR3 length: 12 amino acids. The CDR3 DNA is TGTGCCAGCAGCTCCCATCTTAGCACCCAGTACTTC. Protein product: CASSSHLSTQYF.

Regarding this clonotype: At one of its ends the junction is not consistent with the germline gene, which may arise from a read error. The chain is built from TRBV14 and TRBJ2-7; D may correspond to TRBD1 or TRBD2 (5 bases each). This CDR3 is built from 14 residues. Germline V gene lookup returns CDR1 SGHDN and CDR2 FVKESK. CDR3 sequence: CASSHSGTSYELYF. The CDR3 bases are TGTGCCAGCAGCCATTCGGGGACCTCCTACGAGCTGTACTTC.

In regard to this clonotype: Given a much more abundant clone one base away, this may be a read error. This chain connects TRBV12-3 or TRBV12-4 to TRBJ1-6; the D is unclear. With 6 bases removed from V and 8 bases from J, the gap between germline ends came to 17 bases. The CDR3 has 15 residues. CDR3 DNA: TGTGCCAGCAGATTTGGGAGAGGTGGGGATTCACCCCTCCACTTT. Its protein product is CASRFGRGGDSPLHF.

V gene TRBV5-6 combines with J gene TRBJ1-2; tentative D call: TRBD1 (5 bases). Germline lookup yields CDR1 SGHDT and CDR2 YYEEEE. The CDR3 extends over 14 amino acids. V was cut by 2 bases and J by 0 bases, with 8 bases left in between. The CDR3 here is CASSFQGPNYGYTF. CDR3 DNA sequence: TGTGCCAGCAGCTTCCAGGGCCCTAACTATGGCTACACCTTC.